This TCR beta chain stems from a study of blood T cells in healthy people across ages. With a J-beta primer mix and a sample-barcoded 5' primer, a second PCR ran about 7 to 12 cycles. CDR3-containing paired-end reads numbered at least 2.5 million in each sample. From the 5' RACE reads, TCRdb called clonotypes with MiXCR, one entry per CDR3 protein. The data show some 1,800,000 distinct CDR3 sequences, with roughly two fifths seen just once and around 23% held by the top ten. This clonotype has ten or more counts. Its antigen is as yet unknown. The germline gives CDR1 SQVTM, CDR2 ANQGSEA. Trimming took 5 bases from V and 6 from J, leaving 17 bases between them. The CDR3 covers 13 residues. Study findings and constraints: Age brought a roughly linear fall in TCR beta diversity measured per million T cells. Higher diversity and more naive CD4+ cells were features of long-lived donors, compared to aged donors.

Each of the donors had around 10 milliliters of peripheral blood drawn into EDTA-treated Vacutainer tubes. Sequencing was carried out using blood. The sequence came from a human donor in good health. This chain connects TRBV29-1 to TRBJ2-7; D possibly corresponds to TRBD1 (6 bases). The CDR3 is CSVLQLQGSEQYF. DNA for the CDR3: TGCAGCGTTCTCCAACTACAGGGTAGCGAGCAGTACTTC.